Below, 16 T cell receptor beta chains from the same sample are listed, as sequenced in a study of blood T cells in healthy people across ages. The use of a sample-barcoded 5' primer and a J-beta primer mix characterized a second PCR of about 7 to 12 cycles. Via MiXCR, TCRdb re-called the 5' RACE reads, giving one row per CDR3 protein. The sample yields about 1 million distinct CDR3 sequences, 40% to 50% seen once. The sample consisted of blood. The receptor source for this set is an older woman in good health.

The genes are TRBV7-8 and TRBJ2-4; D call uncertain. The end of the DNA fits TRBJ2-7 better, so the J call may be wrong. Germline loops: CDR1 SGHVS, CDR2 FQNEAQ. The CDR3 spans 14 residues. CDR3 nucleotides: TGTGCCAGCAGCTTAGAAAGGTCCCTCTACGAGCAGTACTTC. Residues: CASSLERSLYEQYF.

This clonotype has just a few counts. This sequence joins TRBV20-1 and TRBJ2-5; unclear D gene. Germline CDR1 reads DFQATT; CDR2 reads SNEGSKA (reference sequence). Trimming removed 4 bases at V and 0 bases at J, with 15 bases between. The CDR3 loop spans 15 amino acids. The CDR3 here is CSANPTQGYQETQYF. For the CDR3, the DNA is TGCAGTGCTAACCCGACCCAAGGGTACCAAGAGACCCAGTACTTC.

The chain couples TRBV4-1 to TRBJ1-4; D is ambiguous. V was trimmed by 5 bases and J by 3 bases, leaving 7 bases between them. The CDR3 is made up of 13 amino acids. Germline V lookup: CDR1 MGHRA, CDR2 YSYEKL. DNA of the CDR3: TGCGCCAGCAGCACAACCTCTAATGAAAAACTGTTTTTT. Its protein product is CASSTTSNEKLFF.

Written as DNA, the CDR3 is TGTGCCAGCAGCTTCCGGACTAGCGGGAGCGAGTTTGAGCAGTTCTTC. Its translation is CASSFRTSGSEFEQFF. The genes are TRBV7-9 and TRBJ2-1, with TRBD2 matching over 13 bases. Trimming removed 3 bases from V and 9 bases from J; junction bases left unmatched: 8. CDR1 is SEHNR, CDR2 FQNEAQ, per germline (reference sequence). The CDR3 has 16 amino acids.

The sample holds a few counts of this clonotype. The chain has TRBV5-1 and TRBJ2-4; D remains ambiguous. V was pared by 4 bases and J by 13 bases, with 18 bases between. This CDR3 has 13 amino acids. Germline V CDR1 and CDR2: SGHRS, YFSETQ. The CDR3 sequence is CASSPQADSEQYF. Here the CDR3 DNA reads TGCGCCAGCAGCCCCCAGGCTGATTCGGAGCAGTACTTC.

This sequence joins TRBV20-1 and TRBJ1-2, with TRBD1 identical over 8 bases. The trim removed 5 bases at V and 12 bases at J, leaving 17 bases unmatched. The CDR3 covers 14 residues. Germline CDR1 reads DFQATT; CDR2 reads SNEGSKA (reference sequence). For the CDR3, the DNA is TGCAGTGCTGTAGGACAGGGTTGGGGATCGGTTAACACCTTC. As protein: CSAVGQGWGSVNTF.

The chain employs TRBV7-9 and TRBJ1-2, with a possible D match to TRBD1 (5 bases). The CDR3 is made up of 14 amino acids. Looked up from germline, CDR1 is SEHNR and CDR2 is FQNEAQ (reference sequence). Between the trimmed V and J ends, which lost 5 bases and 1 base, there was a span of 11 bases. CDR3 protein: CASSGAAVNYGYTF. For the CDR3, the DNA is TGTGCCAGCAGCGGGGCGGCTGTTAACTATGGCTACACCTTC.

This clonotype was seen a handful of times. The chain joins TRBV29-1 to TRBJ2-7; tentatively, D is TRBD2 (5 bases). The CDR3 runs to 14 residues. Germline CDR1 and CDR2: SQVTM and ANQGSEA. V gave up 4 bases and J gave up 2 bases, with 15 bases separating them. The CDR3 DNA reads TGCAGCGTTGCCCACGCGGGCCTACCCTACGAGCAGTACTTC. Amino acid sequence: CSVAHAGLPYEQYF.

The rearrangement joins TRBV20-1 to TRBJ2-1, with TRBD2 matching over 8 bases. The CDR3 runs 16 residues. CDR1 is DFQATT and CDR2 is SNEGSKA in the germline V gene (reference sequence). The CDR3 loop is CRPGLAADPSYNEQFF. CDR3 DNA sequence: TGCAGGCCAGGACTAGCCGCCGATCCCTCCTACAATGAGCAGTTCTTC.

The CDR3 coding sequence is TGCAGTGCTAGAGATCGGGGGGCGGACTATGGCTACACCTTC. Translation: CSARDRGADYGYTF. The chain has TRBV20-1 and TRBJ1-2; D perhaps matches TRBD1 (6 bases). Germline CDR1 DFQATT, CDR2 SNEGSKA (reference sequence). There are 14 residues in the CDR3. The ends were cut back, 0 bases at V and 3 bases at J, with 11 bases in the middle.

This clonotype was counted a single time. The V call is TRBV29-1, the J call TRBJ2-5; 8 bases line up with TRBD2. Per germline, CDR1 SQVTM and CDR2 ANQGSEA. The V and J ends lost 7 bases and 5 bases, in that order; junction bases with no gene match: 12. The CDR3 has 14 amino acids. The DNA for the CDR3 is TGCAGCGCCGGTTCCGGGGGGGCTGATGAGACCCAGTACTTC. Amino acid sequence: CSAGSGGADETQYF.

To note about this clonotype: One end of the junction fails to match germline, which may point to a read error. V is TRBV6-5 and J is TRBJ2-3, with 9 positions matching TRBD2. Germline values: CDR1 MNHEY, CDR2 SVGAGI. This CDR3 contains 18 residues. CDR3 coding DNA: TGTGCCAGCAGTTCCCTGAGCCGGACTAGCGTCTCCACAGGTACGCAGTATTTT. Translation: CASSSLSRTSVSTGTQYF.

The chain joins TRBV3-1 to TRBJ2-7, with TRBD2 as a possible D gene (6 bases). Trimming left V 4 bases short and J 2 bases short, with 12 bases between. The CDR3 consists of 14 residues. Germline V gene sequence: CDR1 LGHDT, CDR2 YNNKEL (reference sequence). The CDR3 sequence is CASSPDYKAYEQYF. Written as DNA, the CDR3 is TGTGCCAGCAGCCCGGACTATAAAGCCTACGAGCAGTACTTC.

This sequence joins TRBV29-1 and TRBJ1-2; maybe TRBD1 (5 bases). The length of the CDR3 is 14 residues. Trimming took 4 bases from V and 2 from J, leaving 14 bases between them. CDR1 and CDR2 from the germline V gene are SQVTM and ANQGSEA. The DNA for the CDR3 is TGCAGCGTTGGGCTGGGGGGAGAAAACTATGGCTACACCTTC. This codes for CSVGLGGENYGYTF.

The rearrangement joins TRBV25-1 to TRBJ2-7; no clear D gene. Matching the DNA end better, TRBJ2-5 makes the J call doubtful. The CDR3 is 15 amino acids. Per germline, CDR1 MGHDK and CDR2 SYGVNS. CDR3 in DNA: TGTGCCAGCAGTGATGGGCCGGCGGCCGGCGAGACCCAGTACTTC. This codes for CASSDGPAAGETQYF.

The genes are TRBV27 and TRBJ1-1; no firm D call. Deletions cut 7 bases from V and 0 bases from J, with 6 bases between. This CDR3 contains 12 residues. From germline, CDR1 is MNHEY and CDR2 SMNVEV (reference sequence). The CDR3 region is CASKRLNTEAFF. The CDR3 DNA follows: TGTGCCAGCAAAAGGTTGAACACTGAAGCTTTCTTT.